The rows below give T cell receptor beta chains drawn from one sample of a study of cytomegalovirus exposure and HLA in healthy donors. Clones were sequenced by immunoSEQ multiplex PCR, and TCRdb holds only the in-frame ones, with some missing. The sample lists some 250,000 clones; around 80% were seen once. Sequenced sample: PBMCs. Receptors were obtained from a woman in her thirties or forties in good health and CMV-seropositive. Both conserved end residues are part of each CDR3. The D gene is left open where the match is weak. The listing skips clone size in some rows; elsewhere it reads once, few, many or a size class.

>TRBJ1-1|TRBV7-2|few|.
CASSPAGDIAFF
TGTGCCAGCAGCCCCGCGGGGGATATAGCTTTCTTT
>TRBJ2-1|TRBV10-1|few|TRBD2
CASSESRASGRDNEQFF
TGCGCCAGCAGTGAGTCGAGGGCTAGCGGGAGAGATAATGAGCAGTTCTTC
>TRBJ1-2|TRBV5-1|.|.
CASSLGGYNYGYTF
TGCGCCAGCAGCTTGGGCGGCTATAACTATGGCTACACCTTC
>TRBJ2-5|TRBV30|.|TRBD2
CAWSKLAGGDQYF
TGTGCCTGGAGTAAACTAGCGGGAGGGGACCAGTACTTC
>TRBJ2-4|TRBV7-9|.|TRBD1
CASSSGTGGLRNIQYF
TGTGCCAGCAGCTCCGGGACAGGGGGCTTAAGAAACATTCAGTACTTC
>TRBJ1-1|TRBV28|.|.
CASSSDRPHAFF
TGTGCCAGCAGTAGCGACAGGCCCCACGCTTTCTTT
>TRBJ1-1|TRBV12-5|.|.
CASGLDSNTEAFF
TGTGCTAGTGGTTTGGACAGCAACACTGAAGCTTTCTTT
>TRBJ2-1|TRBV27|once|.
CASSHPPGHGHEQFF
TGTGCCAGCAGTCACCCCCCGGGACACGGTCATGAGCAGTTCTTC
>TRBJ2-3|TRBV7-2|.|.
CASSPVGRTQYF
TGTGCCAGCAGCCCCGTGGGGAGAACGCAGTATTTT
>TRBJ2-2|TRBV7-9|.|.
CSSSFSGGELFF
TGTTCCAGCAGCTTCTCCGGCGGGGAGCTGTTTTTT
>TRBJ1-1|TRBV29-1|few|.
CSVNTPQGAFF
TGCAGCGTCAATACCCCTCAGGGAGCTTTCTTT
>TRBJ2-2|TRBV13|few|.
CASSLRGGVNTGELFF
TGTGCCAGCAGCTTAAGAGGGGGGGTGAACACCGGGGAGCTGTTTTTT
>TRBJ1-1|TRBV27|.|TRBD1
CASSKIGQANTEAFF
TGTGCCAGCAGCAAAATTGGACAGGCGAACACTGAAGCTTTCTTT
>TRBJ2-1|TRBV4-2|.|TRBD1
CASSRDRGTGSYNEQFF
TGTGCCAGCAGTCGGGACAGGGGGACGGGCTCCTACAATGAGCAGTTCTTC
>TRBJ1-1|TRBV11-2|.|.
CASRTRVYGTEAFF
TGTGCCAGCAGGACTAGGGTGTATGGGACTGAAGCTTTCTTT
>TRBJ2-7|TRBV4-2|.|TRBD2
CASSQEVSGYEQYF
TGTGCCAGCAGCCAAGAGGTTAGCGGGTACGAGCAGTACTTC
>TRBJ2-3|TRBV9|few|TRBD2
CASSGRGRLAGTDTQYF
TGTGCCAGCAGCGGACGCGGGAGACTGGCCGGCACAGATACGCAGTATTTT
>TRBJ1-6|TRBV5-1|.|TRBD1
CASSYTGGADNSPLHF
TGCGCCAGCAGCTACACAGGGGGCGCGGATAATTCACCCCTCCACTTT
>TRBJ2-7|TRBV7-2|.|.
CASSLYGPYEQYF
TGTGCCAGCAGCTTATACGGTCCCTACGAGCAGTACTTC
>TRBJ2-5|TRBV5-4|.|TRBD2
CASSSLADMPETQYF
TGTGCCAGCAGCTCCCTAGCGGACATGCCAGAGACCCAGTACTTC
>TRBJ2-7|TRBV7-7|.|.
CASSSQSGPLYEQYF
TGTGCCAGCAGCTCCCAGAGCGGGCCCCTTTACGAGCAGTACTTC
>TRBJ2-7|TRBV7-2|.|.
CASSSHGTAYEQYF
TGTGCCAGCAGTTCCCATGGAACAGCCTACGAGCAGTACTTC
>TRBJ1-2|TRBV7-9|few|.
CSSSFETGIYGYTF
TGTTCCAGCAGCTTTGAAACAGGGATCTATGGCTACACCTTC
>TRBJ1-1|TRBV15|.|.
CATSRRDTNTEAFF
TGTGCCACCAGCAGACGGGACACCAACACTGAAGCTTTCTTT
>TRBJ1-1|TRBV7-9|.|TRBD1
CASSFLAGGDTEAFF
TGTGCCAGCAGCTTCCTTGCAGGGGGCGACACTGAAGCTTTCTTT
>TRBJ2-3|TRBV5-4|.|TRBD1
CASSPGTVQDTQYF
TGTGCCAGCAGCCCCGGGACAGTTCAAGATACGCAGTATTTT
>TRBJ2-1|TRBV6-5|.|TRBD2
CASRATSGGYNEQFF
TGTGCCAGCAGGGCTACTAGCGGGGGCTACAATGAGCAGTTCTTC
>TRBJ2-5|TRBV7-3|.|.
CASSGNGGSETQYF
TGTGCCAGCAGCGGAAACGGGGGATCGGAGACCCAGTACTTC
>TRBJ1-5|TRBV18|.|.
CASSPGEEPQHF
TGTGCCAGCTCACCAGGAGAGGAGCCCCAGCATTTT
>TRBJ2-1|TRBV7-8|.|.
CASSLGGRRFVREQFF
TGTGCCAGCAGCTTAGGGGGCAGAAGGTTTGTGCGGGAGCAGTTCTTC
>TRBJ2-1|TRBV5-5|.|.
CASSLGSGSGDEQFF
TGTGCCAGCAGCTTGGGTAGCGGGTCAGGGGATGAGCAGTTCTTC
>TRBJ2-7|TRBV4-2|.|TRBD1
CASSQGLRTGGNYEQYF
TGTGCCAGCAGCCAAGGTTTGAGGACAGGGGGCAACTACGAGCAGTACTTC
>TRBJ2-7|TRBV21-1|.|.
CASSRDRGLYEQYF
TGTGCCAGCAGCCGGGACAGGGGACTTTACGAGCAGTACTTC
>TRBJ2-2|TRBV6-5|.|TRBD1
CASSYGGRGRTGELFF
TGTGCCAGCAGTTACGGCGGCAGGGGGCGAACCGGGGAGCTGTTTTTT
>TRBJ1-4|TRBV7-9|.|.
CASSSSGEKLFF
TGTGCCAGCAGCTCCTCAGGTGAAAAACTGTTTTTT
>TRBJ1-5|TRBV19|.|.
CASKLMDGGYAGLSNQPQHF
TGTGCCAGTAAGTTAATGGACGGTGGGTATGCGGGTCTTTCCAATCAGCCCCAGCATTTT
>TRBJ2-7|TRBV18|few|TRBD1
CASSPSSGQGAYEQYF
TGTGCCAGCTCACCATCATCGGGACAGGGGGCCTACGAGCAGTACTTC
>TRBJ1-2|TRBV27|.|.
CASSSFGTDGYTF
TGTGCCAGCAGTTCCTTCGGTACGGATGGCTACACCTTC
>TRBJ1-2|TRBV9|.|TRBD1
CASSVEKTGAEGYTF
TGTGCCAGCAGCGTAGAAAAAACAGGGGCAGAAGGCTACACCTTC
>TRBJ2-2|TRBV19|few|.
CASSIGYGELFF
TGTGCCAGTAGTATCGGGTACGGGGAGCTGTTTTTT
>TRBJ2-1|TRBV4-1|.|.
CASSQVSSGGGHNEQFF
TGCGCCAGCAGCCAAGTGAGTTCGGGCGGGGGCCACAATGAGCAGTTCTTC
>TRBJ2-6|TRBV27|few|.
CARGRESGSGANVLTF
TGTGCCAGAGGTAGGGAGTCTGGCTCTGGGGCCAACGTCCTGACTTTC
>TRBJ1-1|TRBV7-8|.|TRBD1
CASSLTTGPEAFF
TGTGCCAGCAGCCTGACGACAGGGCCTGAAGCTTTCTTT
>TRBJ1-3|TRBV19|once|TRBD1
CASSPLSRTGGNTIYF
TGTGCCAGTAGTCCCCTTTCCAGGACAGGGGGAAACACCATATATTTT
>TRBJ1-2|TRBV30|once|TRBD1
CAWGGQGNYGYTF
TGTGCCTGGGGGGGACAGGGTAACTATGGCTACACCTTC
>TRBJ2-7|TRBV4-3|.|.
CASSQDMRRYEQYF
TGCGCCAGCAGCCAAGATATGCGGAGATACGAGCAGTACTTC
>TRBJ1-5|TRBV30|.|.
CAWSRDSNQPQHF
TGTGCCTGGAGTCGGGATAGCAATCAGCCCCAGCATTTT
>TRBJ2-7|TRBV29-1|.|TRBD1
CSVRKGAAYEQYF
TGCAGCGTTAGAAAGGGGGCCGCGTACGAGCAGTACTTC
>TRBJ2-3|TRBV7-9|once|.
CASSPFPGPAGPDTQYF
TGTGCCAGCAGTCCTTTCCCGGGACCCGCGGGGCCAGATACGCAGTATTTT
>TRBJ1-6|TRBV5-1|.|.
CASSTRGGESPLHF
TGCGCCAGCAGCACAAGGGGGGGAGAATCACCCCTCCACTTT
>TRBJ2-7|TRBV18|few|TRBD1
CASSLTGGTYEQYF
TGTGCCAGCTCTTTAACAGGGGGCACCTACGAGCAGTACTTC